This is a list of T cell receptor beta chains from one sample in a study of immune heterogeneity within non-small cell lung tumors. TCRdb re-called the multiplex PCR reads with MiXCR, one entry per CDR3 protein. Here the sample spans thousands of distinct CDR3 sequences, around 23% being singletons. The sample comprised lung tumor tissue. The receptor set was obtained from a man aged 55-75 years with non-small cell lung cancer. The CDR3 runs from the conserved cysteine through the conserved F or W. The order of the fields is CDR3 DNA, CDR3 protein, J gene, D gene, clone size, V gene. A D gene is named only where the DNA matches it firmly. Only part of the rows carry a size: once, few, many, or a class if the clone is expanded.

TGTTCCAGTGGTTCCACGACGGTTTCCAATCAGCCCCAGCATTTT | CSSGSTTVSNQPQHF | TRBJ1-5 | NA | NA | TRBV19
TGTGCCAACAGCTTACTACCCTCCGGGGAGCCGTTTTTT | CANSLLPSGEPFF | TRBJ2-2 | NA | NA | TRBV7-3
TGTGCCAGCAGCTTAGGAGCAAGCTATGGCTACACCTTC | CASSLGASYGYTF | TRBJ1-2 | NA | many | TRBV7-9
TGTGCCAGCTCAGCGAACACAGGGGTCGACACCGGGGAGCTGTTTTTT | CASSANTGVDTGELFF | TRBJ2-2 | TRBD1 | medium-sized | TRBV18
TGCGCCAGCAGCCAAGAAGGGCGGGGGAGGAGAAGTGGCTACACCTTC | CASSQEGRGRRSGYTF | TRBJ1-2 | NA | medium-sized | TRBV4-1
TGTGCCACCAGTGATCTAGGGGGCCCTAGGTCACCCCTCCACTTT | CATSDLGGPRSPLHF | TRBJ1-6 | TRBD1 | NA | TRBV24-1
TGCGCCAGCAGTCCCCCCGGCGCAGTCACTTCAGATACGCAGTATTTT | CASSPPGAVTSDTQYF | TRBJ2-3 | NA | medium-sized | TRBV10-1
TGTGCCCGCAGCGCCGGACGGAAGCATAATGAAAAACTCTTTTTT | CARSAGRKHNEKLFF | TRBJ1-4 | NA | NA | TRBV11-2
TGTGCCAGCAGCCCTGACAGGGCCGAGCAGTACTTC | CASSPDRAEQYF | TRBJ2-7 | TRBD1 | many | TRBV25-1
TGCAGTGGAGAATTTACACGGAACACTGAAGCTTTCTTT | CSGEFTRNTEAFF | TRBJ1-1 | NA | many | TRBV20-1
TGCAGTGCTAGTGGTGATGCCTACGAGCAGTACTTC | CSASGDAYEQYF | TRBJ2-7 | NA | medium-sized | TRBV20-1
TGCAGCGTTGCTCGTACAGAACAAGAGACCCAGTACTTC | CSVARTEQETQYF | TRBJ2-5 | NA | medium-sized | TRBV29-1